This T cell receptor beta chain is from a study of cytomegalovirus exposure and HLA in healthy donors. Primers: 60 Vbeta forward and 13 Jbeta reverse. Repertoires were generated with immunoSEQ multiplex PCR, while TCRdb's copy carries only in-frame clones and drops some. The data contain 110,000 to 150,000 clones, under 85% of them seen just once; the ten biggest clones take up approximately 1%. This clone showed up just once. The sequenced sample was PBMCs. This TCR was sampled from a young man in good health and CMV-seronegative.

Here the CDR3 reads CASSLGDRGPFGQYF. CDR3 DNA: TGTGCCAGCAGCTTGGGTGACAGGGGCCCTTTTGGGCAGTATTTT. The chain links TRBV5-5 to TRBJ2-3; 8 bases align to TRBD1. J lost 11 bases, V lost 0 bases, and 11 bases had no gene match. Germline CDR1 reads SGHKS; CDR2 reads YYEKEE (reference sequence). CDR3 length equals 15 residues. The entire variable domain, with the rest obtained from reference TRBV5-5 and TRBJ2-3, is as follows: DAGVTQSPTHLIKTRGQQVTLRCSPISGHKSVSWYQQVLGQGPQFIFQYYEKEERGRGNFPDRFSARQFPNYSSELNVNALLLGDSALYLCASSLGDRGPFGQYFGPGTRLTVL.